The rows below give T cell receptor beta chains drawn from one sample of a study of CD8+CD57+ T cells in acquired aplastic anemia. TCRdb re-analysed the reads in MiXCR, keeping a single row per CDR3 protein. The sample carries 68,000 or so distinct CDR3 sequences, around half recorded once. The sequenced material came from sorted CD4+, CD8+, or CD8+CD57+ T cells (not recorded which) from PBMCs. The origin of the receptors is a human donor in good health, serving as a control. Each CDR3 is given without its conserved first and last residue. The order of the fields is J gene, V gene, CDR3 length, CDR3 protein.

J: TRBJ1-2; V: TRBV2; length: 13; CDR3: ASSESGVELNGYT
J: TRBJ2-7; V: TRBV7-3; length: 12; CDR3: ASSPTRGTYEQY
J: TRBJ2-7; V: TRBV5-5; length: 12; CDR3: ASSLDRGPAEQY
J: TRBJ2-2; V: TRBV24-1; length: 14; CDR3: ATSDPRTGGIGELF
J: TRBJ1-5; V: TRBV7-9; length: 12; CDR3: ASSLAGTNQPQH
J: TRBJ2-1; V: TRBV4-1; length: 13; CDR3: ASSQEVVSAGVLF
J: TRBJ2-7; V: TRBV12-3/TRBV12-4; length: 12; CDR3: ASSPMGLAYEQY
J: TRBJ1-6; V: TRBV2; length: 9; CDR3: ASSEEVPLH
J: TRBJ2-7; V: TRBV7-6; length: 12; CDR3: ASTPGTGGYEQY
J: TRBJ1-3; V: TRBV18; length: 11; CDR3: ASSPRSGLTIY
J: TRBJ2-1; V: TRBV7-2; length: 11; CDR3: ASSLTFHNEQF
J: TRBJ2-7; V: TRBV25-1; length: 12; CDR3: ASSPSGNTYEQY
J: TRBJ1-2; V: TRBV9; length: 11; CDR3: ASSVGQAYGYT
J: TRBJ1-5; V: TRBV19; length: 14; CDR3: ASSRPGQGARQPQH
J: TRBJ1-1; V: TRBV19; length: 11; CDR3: ASTVGYGTEAF